This TCR beta chain was sequenced in a study of CD8+ T cells in alopecia areata. About the research overall: Treated patients swallowed 5 to 10 mg of oral tofacitinib twice daily. Study-wide results and caveats: Lesional scalp exceeded normal scalp in clonality, especially in alopecia totalis/universalis.

This clone was observed a few times. The antigen is undetermined. Treatment noted: oral pan-JAK inhibitor, 5-10 mg twice daily. Extracted from the samples, RNA was reverse transcribed into cDNA to serve as the sequencing template. Assay used: immunoSEQ multiplex PCR; TCRdb lists only in-frame clones, some missing. This table has 180,000 or so clones, around 51% appearing once. The starting material was CD8+ T cells sorted from blood, obtained at roughly week 52, from a patient treated with tofacitinib. This receptor was identified in a human donor with alopecia areata.

The chain's CDR3 is CAISDGGRDRYSPLHF. The CDR3 DNA follows: TGTGCCATCAGTGATGGAGGGCGCGACAGATATTCACCCCTCCACTTT. This chain connects TRBV10-3 to TRBJ1-6; tentatively, D is TRBD1 (5 bases). CDR1 and CDR2 (germline): ENHRY, SYGVKD. This CDR3 has 16 amino acids. V lost 3 bases and J 8 bases, leaving 17 bases between the germline ends.